This TCR beta chain was identified in a study of vaccination effects on CD4 cells after COVID-19. With respect to this clone: As yet, its antigen is unknown.

Using immunoSEQ multiplex PCR, the repertoire was profiled, and TCRdb retains in-frame clones only, with some absent. Counted here are tens of thousands of clones, 76% occurring once; the ten biggest clones make up approximately 5%. The V end lost 0 bases, the J end lost 0 bases, and 9 bases lay between the germline ends. Germline V lookup: CDR1 LGHNA, CDR2 YSLEER. This CDR3 is built from 15 residues. Before any sequencing was done, the ViraFEST assay used viral peptide pools to expand antigen-specific CD4+ T cells. At the end of nine to ten days of culture, CD4+ T cells were isolated. A PCR test confirmed that the person had SARS-CoV-2 infection between March and December 2020.

This specimen was CD4+ T cells from PBMCs cultured with HIV peptides, taken before COVID-19 vaccination. Described subset: HIV-1 Nef peptide pool negative control/reference culture. V usage is TRBV4-3 and J usage is TRBJ2-7, with no clear D. This clonotype was obtained from a human donor who had a prior SARS-CoV-2 infection. The chain's CDR3 is CASSQEARSSYEQYF. CDR3 DNA: TGCGCCAGCAGCCAAGAAGCACGTAGCTCCTACGAGCAGTACTTC.